This passage covers 28 T cell receptor beta chains from one sample sequenced in a study of Ad26.COV2.S vaccination and SARS-CoV-2 variants. Here immunoSEQ multiplex PCR was the method, and the copy in TCRdb shows in-frame clones only, minus some. This sample has 300,000 to 350,000 clones, with 85% found just once. Sample treatment: about 20 received Ad26.COV2.S at low or high dose, single or two shots; about 5 received placebo; per-sample allocation not given. Sampling happened 63 days after the first vaccine or placebo injection. The sequenced sample was peripheral blood, obtained in a trial of Ad26.COV2.S vaccine versus placebo. All receptors derive from a person between 18 and 60 years old who received the Ad26.COV2.S COVID-19 vaccine or a placebo.

This clone is a singleton in its sample. The chain has TRBV14 and TRBJ2-1, with TRBD1 identical over 8 bases. After removal of 3 bases from V and 2 bases from J, the junction contained 3 bases not matched to a gene. This CDR3 has 15 residues. Per germline, CDR1 SGHDN and CDR2 FVKESK. Here the CDR3 reads CASSHRGLPYNEQFF. Written as DNA, the CDR3 is TGTGCCAGCAGCCACAGGGGGCTACCCTACAATGAGCAGTTCTTC. The full variable domain, in which reference TRBV14 and TRBJ2-1 provide the parts outside the CDR3, is EAGVTQFPSHSVIEKGQTVTLRCDPISGHDNLYWYRRVMGKEIKFLLHFVKESKQDESGMPNNRFLAERTGGTYSTLKVQPAELEDSGVYFCASSHRGLPYNEQFFGPGTRLTVL.

The chain joins TRBV18 to TRBJ1-2; 10 nucleotides align to TRBD1. Germline CDR1 reads KGHSH; CDR2 reads LQKENI. This CDR3 spans 15 amino acids. J gave up 3 bases and V 3 bases, and 4 bases lay outside the gene matches. The CDR3 region is CASSPRQGADYGYTF. CDR3 DNA: TGTGCCAGCTCACCGAGACAGGGGGCGGACTATGGCTACACCTTC. The full variable domain, completed using reference TRBV18 and TRBJ1-2, is NAGVMQNPRHLVRRRGQEARLRCSPMKGHSHVYWYRQLPEEGLKFMVYLQKENIIDESGMPKERFSAEFPKEGPSILRIQQVVRGDSAAYFCASSPRQGADYGYTFGSGTRLTVV.

This clone was detected a few times. The same CDR3 also results from other DNA sequences found in this sample. The chain has TRBV7-6 and TRBJ2-7, with 7 bases fitting TRBD1. V shed 0 bases and J 4 bases; nucleotides not matched to a gene: 6. The CDR3 loop spans 15 amino acids. Germline loops: CDR1 SGHVS, CDR2 FNYEAQ. The chain's CDR3 is CASSLAPDREYEQYF. In DNA, the CDR3 is TGTGCCAGCAGCTTAGCGCCCGACAGGGAATACGAGCAGTACTTC.

The CDR3 spells CASTLTNYEQYF. The DNA of the CDR3 is TGTGCCAGCACCTTAACCAACTACGAGCAGTACTTC. The J gene is TRBJ2-7, the V gene TRBV12-3 or TRBV12-4; no definite D call. With 7 bases removed from V and 3 bases from J, the gap between germline ends came to 10 bases. CDR3 length equals 12 residues.

This chain connects TRBV9 to TRBJ2-7; a weak D match, TRBD1 (6 bases). Germline values: CDR1 SGDLS, CDR2 YYNGEE. This CDR3 is 14 amino acids long. The germline V and J ends were trimmed by 4 bases and 3 bases, with 14 bases remaining between them. The chain's CDR3 is CASSPRQENYEQYF. CDR3 sequence (DNA): TGTGCCAGCAGCCCACGACAGGAGAACTACGAGCAGTACTTC.

CDR3 coding DNA: TGTGCCAGCAGAGATGGGGGTAGCAATCAGCCCCAGCATTTT. This sequence encodes CASRDGGSNQPQHF. The V and J genes are TRBV6-5 and TRBJ1-5, with D tentatively TRBD1 (5 bases). V was shortened by 6 bases and J by 0 bases, with 9 bases between the two germline ends. CDR1 and CDR2 from the germline V gene are MNHEY and SVGAGI. This CDR3 has 14 amino acids.

The V gene is TRBV7-3, the J gene TRBJ1-6; D may be TRBD1 (5 bases). CDR1 and CDR2 from the germline V gene are SGHTA and FQGTGA. This CDR3 region has 15 residues. Trimming took 2 bases from V and 8 from J, leaving 13 bases between them. The CDR3 DNA reads TGTGCCAGCAGCTTACAGGGACTCGGCGATTCACCCCTCCACTTT. Translation gives CASSLQGLGDSPLHF.

The chain employs TRBV28 and TRBJ2-2; the D gene is possibly TRBD1 (5 bases). Trimming shortened V by 6 bases and J by 13 bases, and 15 bases separated the two germline ends. This CDR3 is 12 amino acids long. Germline V gene lookup returns CDR1 MDHEN and CDR2 SYDVKM. CDR3 DNA sequence: TGTGCCAGCAGGAACTACCGCCAGGGGCTGTTTTTT. Translating it yields CASRNYRQGLFF.

The rearrangement uses TRBV19 and TRBJ1-3; D gene uncertain. The germline V and J ends were trimmed by 6 bases and 0 bases, with 9 bases remaining between them. This CDR3 region has 14 residues. Germline V gene data show CDR1 as LNHDA and CDR2 as SQIVND (reference sequence). The chain's CDR3 is CASSYGHSGNTIYF. The CDR3 DNA follows: TGTGCCAGTAGCTACGGCCACTCTGGAAACACCATATATTTT. The full variable domain, its missing parts supplied by reference TRBV19 and TRBJ1-3, is DGGITQSPKYLFRKEGQNVTLSCEQNLNHDAMYWYRQDPGQGLRLIYYSQIVNDFQKGDIAEGYSVSREKKESFPLTVTSAQKNPTAFYLCASSYGHSGNTIYFGEGSWLTVV.

V and J are TRBV5-1 and TRBJ2-3; TRBD1 is a possible D gene (6 bases). The CDR3 contains 15 residues. Germline V gives CDR1 SGHRS, CDR2 YFSETQ. Deletions cut 3 bases from V and 6 bases from J, with 17 bases between. CDR3 coding DNA: TGCGCCAGCAGCTGGGACCCGGGACAAGGGGATACGCAGTATTTT. It yields the protein CASSWDPGQGDTQYF.

The chain uses TRBV28 and TRBJ2-7; D gene unclear. The CDR3 has 10 residues. Germline V gene sequence: CDR1 MDHEN, CDR2 SYDVKM. Trimming took off 3 bases at V and 8 bases at J, with 5 bases between the two ends. Here the CDR3 reads CASSLDQQYF. The CDR3 DNA follows: TGTGCCAGCAGTTTGGACCAGCAGTACTTC.

The rearrangement links TRBV7-9 to TRBJ1-1; possibly TRBD1 for D (6 bases). Trimming left V 5 bases short and J 1 base short, with 11 bases between. The CDR3 runs 14 residues. CDR1 is SEHNR, CDR2 FQNEAQ, per germline (reference sequence). The CDR3 is CASSHRQENTEAFF. DNA for the CDR3: TGTGCCAGCAGCCATCGACAGGAGAACACTGAAGCTTTCTTT.

This clone was seen once. This chain connects TRBV5-8 to TRBJ1-1, with 9 bases aligning to TRBD1. The V gene's germline CDR1 is SGHTS and CDR2 YDEGEE. The CDR3 loop spans 15 amino acids. V lost 3 bases and J lost 5; bases outside the gene matches: 8. Written as DNA, the CDR3 is TGTGCCAGCAGCTCCGGGACAGGGTTTGAAACTGAAGCTTTCTTT. Protein: CASSSGTGFETEAFF.

The rearrangement joins TRBV4-1 to TRBJ2-3; D is possibly TRBD2 (6 bases). Trimming took off 2 bases at V and 1 base at J, with 10 bases between the two ends. Germline V gene lookup returns CDR1 MGHRA and CDR2 YSYEKL. CDR3 length: 15 amino acids. The CDR3 region is CASSQQGLGTDTQYF. For the CDR3, the DNA is TGCGCCAGCAGCCAACAGGGACTGGGCACAGATACGCAGTATTTT.

The chain uses TRBV5-6 and TRBJ2-7, with 7 bases aligning to TRBD1. Germline V gene sequence: CDR1 SGHDT, CDR2 YYEEEE. V lost 4 bases, J lost 5 bases, and 6 bases stayed unmatched. The CDR3 extends over 13 amino acids. CDR3 DNA sequence: TGTGCCAGCAGCCGAAGACAGGGAGACGAGCAGTACTTC. Its protein product is CASSRRQGDEQYF.

The chain has TRBV4-1 and TRBJ2-7; tentative D call: TRBD1 (5 bases). Germline V gene lookup returns CDR1 MGHRA and CDR2 YSYEKL. The CDR3 runs to 18 residues. The V end was cut by 0 bases, the J end by 3 bases, with 21 bases between. This chain's CDR3 is CASSQDLSQALRSYEQYF. The CDR3 DNA is TGCGCCAGCAGCCAAGATCTATCACAGGCCCTTCGGAGCTACGAGCAGTACTTC.

V and J are TRBV5-5 and TRBJ2-3; possible D gene TRBD2, 6 bases. CDR3 length equals 17 residues. V lost 1 base, J lost 2 bases, and 17 bases lay in between. Germline lookup yields CDR1 SGHKS and CDR2 YYEKEE (reference sequence). CDR3 coding DNA: TGTGCCAGCAGCTTGTTCCCTTGGGCGGGGACCACAGATACGCAGTATTTT. Translated, it gives CASSLFPWAGTTDTQYF.

The chain links TRBV29-1 to TRBJ2-7; 10 positions match TRBD1. CDR1 is SQVTM and CDR2 is ANQGSEA in the germline V gene. CDR3 length: 24 residues. Losses at the gene ends were 6 bases for V and 4 bases for J; bases not matched to a gene: 39. The CDR3 bases are TGCAGCGTAGGCCCTTTCCGGACAGGGGGAAAGTCAAAGGTGGATGTAGCCGGATGTTACGAGCAGTACTTC. This translates into CSVGPFRTGGKSKVDVAGCYEQYF.

Within the sample, this clone is medium-sized. This rearrangement joins TRBV27 to TRBJ2-7; D might be TRBD1 (6 bases). The CDR3 has 15 residues. Trimming pared 2 bases from V and 3 bases from J, leaving 14 bases between. The germline CDR1 and CDR2 sequences are MNHEY and SMNVEV (reference sequence). The CDR3 region is CASSLVGGVVYEQYF. In DNA form, the CDR3 reads TGTGCCAGCAGTTTAGTAGGGGGAGTTGTCTACGAGCAGTACTTC.

This rearrangement joins TRBV5-1 to TRBJ2-3; 14 bases match TRBD2. V was pared by 6 bases and J by 2 bases, with 11 bases of the junction left unmatched. Germline-derived CDR1 and CDR2 are SGHRS and YFSETQ. This CDR3 spans 18 amino acids. The CDR3 spells CASTLPGLAGANTDTQYF. For the CDR3, the DNA is TGCGCCAGCACTTTACCGGGACTAGCGGGGGCCAACACAGATACGCAGTATTTT.

The rearrangement links TRBV28 to TRBJ2-7; a possible D gene is TRBD2 (5 bases). The V and J ends lost 7 bases and 6 bases respectively, with 13 bases between them. CDR3 length: 12 residues. Germline CDR1 is MDHEN and CDR2 is SYDVKM. CDR3: CASNVGIREQYF. The CDR3 region has the DNA TGTGCCAGCAACGTCGGGATACGCGAGCAGTACTTC.

The chain carries TRBV4-1 and TRBJ1-5, with 9 bases matching TRBD1. Germline values: CDR1 MGHRA, CDR2 YSYEKL. This CDR3 contains 16 residues. Trimming cost V 0 bases and J 2 bases; bases outside gene matches: 2. The CDR3 region has the DNA TGCGCCAGCAGCCAAGAGGGACAGGGAGGCAATCAGCCCCAGCATTTT. It specifies CASSQEGQGGNQPQHF.

The gene calls are TRBV5-1 and TRBJ2-7; 9 bases map to TRBD1. Germline loops: CDR1 SGHRS, CDR2 YFSETQ. V dropped 2 bases and J dropped 5; count of bases not matched to a gene: 5. CDR3 length: 14 amino acids. The CDR3 DNA sequence: TGCGCCAGCAGCTTAGGAACAGGGGGCCACGAGCAGTACTTC. It yields the protein CASSLGTGGHEQYF.

V and J are TRBV6-2 or TRBV6-3 and TRBJ2-3; 8 bases match TRBD1. Germline V gene sequence: CDR1 MNHEY, CDR2 SVGEGT. This CDR3 has 15 amino acids. V shed 2 bases, J shed 5 bases, and the junction held 6 bases outside the gene matches. This CDR3 reads CASSYGQGARDTQYF. The DNA for the CDR3 is TGTGCCAGCAGTTACGGTCAGGGGGCGCGAGATACGCAGTATTTT.

This chain connects TRBV2 to TRBJ2-3; D gene unclear. CDR3 size: 15 residues. In germline, CDR1 is SNHLY, CDR2 FYNNEI. With 6 bases removed from V and 0 bases from J, the gap between germline ends came to 13 bases. CDR3 region: CASSPGMSSTDTQYF. In DNA, the CDR3 is TGTGCCAGCAGCCCCGGTATGTCTAGCACAGATACGCAGTATTTT.

The chain combines TRBV5-1 with TRBJ2-5; D not certain. This CDR3 is 12 amino acids long. Germline-derived CDR1 and CDR2 are SGHRS and YFSETQ. Deletions cut 0 bases from V and 5 bases from J, with 5 bases between. This chain's CDR3 is CASSLALETQYF. Written as DNA, the CDR3 is TGCGCCAGCAGCTTGGCTCTGGAGACCCAGTACTTC.

The CDR3 DNA is TGTGCCAGCAGCCAAGAAAGTAGCGGGGCAGGCACAGATACGCAGTATTTT. It specifies CASSQESSGAGTDTQYF. J is TRBJ2-3 and V is TRBV3-1 (or the pseudogene TRBV3-2), with 8 bases lining up with TRBD2. Unmatched junction bases numbered 6, after V lost 0 bases and J lost 1 base. Germline V gene sequence: CDR1 LGHDT, CDR2 YNNKEL (reference sequence). This CDR3 is built from 17 residues.

There are a few counts of this clone. Here the CDR3 reads CATSRDVRGTGANVLTF. The CDR3, as DNA: TGTGCCACCAGCAGAGATGTAAGGGGGACTGGGGCCAACGTCCTGACTTTC. J is TRBJ2-6 and V is TRBV15; a weak D match, TRBD1 (6 bases). The CDR3 sequence is 17 residues long. Trimming took off 0 bases at V and 2 bases at J, with 11 bases between the two ends. Germline assignment: CDR1 LNHNV and CDR2 YYDKDF (reference sequence).